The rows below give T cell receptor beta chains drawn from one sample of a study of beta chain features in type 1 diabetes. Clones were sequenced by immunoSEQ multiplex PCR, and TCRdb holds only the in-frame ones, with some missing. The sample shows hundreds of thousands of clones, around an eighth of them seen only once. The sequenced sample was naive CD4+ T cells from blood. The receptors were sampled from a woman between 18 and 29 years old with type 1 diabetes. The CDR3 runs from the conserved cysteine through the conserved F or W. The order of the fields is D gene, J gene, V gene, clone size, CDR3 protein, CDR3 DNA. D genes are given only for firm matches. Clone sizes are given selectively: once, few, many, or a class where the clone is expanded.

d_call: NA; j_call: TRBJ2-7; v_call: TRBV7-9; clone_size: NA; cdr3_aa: CASSLSGDEQYF; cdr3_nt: TGTGCCAGCAGCTTATCAGGGGACGAGCAGTACTTC
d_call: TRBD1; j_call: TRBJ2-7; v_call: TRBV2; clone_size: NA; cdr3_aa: CASRPGQASSYEQYF; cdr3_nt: TGTGCCAGCAGGCCGGGACAGGCGAGCTCCTACGAGCAGTACTTC
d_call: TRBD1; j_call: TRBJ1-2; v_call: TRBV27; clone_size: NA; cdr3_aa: CASSLAPGQNYGYTF; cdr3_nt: TGTGCCAGCAGTTTAGCCCCGGGACAGAACTATGGCTACACCTTC
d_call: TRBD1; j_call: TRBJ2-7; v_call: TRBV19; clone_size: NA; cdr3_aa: CASSISTGTGYRQTPREQYF; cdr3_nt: TGTGCCAGTAGTATCTCCACCGGGACAGGGTATCGGCAGACTCCCCGCGAGCAGTACTTC
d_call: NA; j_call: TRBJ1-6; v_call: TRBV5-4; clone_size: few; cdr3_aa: CASSLGLENSPLHF; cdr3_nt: TGTGCCAGCAGCTTGGGCCTGGAGAATTCACCCCTCCACTTT
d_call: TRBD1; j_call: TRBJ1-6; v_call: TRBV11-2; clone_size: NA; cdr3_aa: CASSPGQASSYNSPLHF; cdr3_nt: TGTGCCAGCAGCCCGGGACAGGCGAGCTCCTATAATTCACCCCTCCACTTT
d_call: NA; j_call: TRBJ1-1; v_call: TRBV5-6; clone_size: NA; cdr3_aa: CASSLAGPTEAFF; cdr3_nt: TGTGCCAGCAGCTTGGCCGGTCCCACTGAAGCTTTCTTT
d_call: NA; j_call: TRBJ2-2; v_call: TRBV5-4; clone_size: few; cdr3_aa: CASSPVVRANTGELFF; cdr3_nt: TGTGCCAGCAGCCCGGTAGTGAGAGCGAACACCGGGGAGCTGTTTTTT
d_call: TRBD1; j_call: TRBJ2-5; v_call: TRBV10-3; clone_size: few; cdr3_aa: CAISQGQQETQYF; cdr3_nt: TGTGCCATCAGTCAGGGACAGCAAGAGACCCAGTACTTC
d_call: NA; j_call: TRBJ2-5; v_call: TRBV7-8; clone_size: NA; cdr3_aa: CASSLVLRSRQETQYF; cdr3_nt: TGTGCCAGCAGCTTAGTTTTACGTAGCCGTCAGGAGACCCAGTACTTC
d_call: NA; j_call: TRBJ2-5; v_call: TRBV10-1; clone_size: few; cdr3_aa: CASSPGRGETQYF; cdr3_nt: TGCGCCAGCAGCCCGGGCAGAGGGGAGACCCAGTACTTC
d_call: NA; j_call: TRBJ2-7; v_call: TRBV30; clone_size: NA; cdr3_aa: CAWGSSGLYEQYF; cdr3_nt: TGTGCCTGGGGTTCGTCAGGGCTCTACGAGCAGTACTTC
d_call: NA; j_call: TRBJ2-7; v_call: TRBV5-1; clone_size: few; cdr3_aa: CASSPDSSYEQYF; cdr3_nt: TGCGCCAGCAGCCCGGACAGCTCCTACGAGCAGTACTTC
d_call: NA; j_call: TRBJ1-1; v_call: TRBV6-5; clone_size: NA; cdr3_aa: CASSYSRGGPTEAFF; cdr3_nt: TGTGCCAGCAGTTACTCGCGGGGCGGGCCCACTGAAGCTTTCTTT
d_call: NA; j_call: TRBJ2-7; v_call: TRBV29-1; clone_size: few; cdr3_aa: CSGAQGYEQYF; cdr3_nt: TGCAGCGGGGCACAGGGTTACGAGCAGTACTTC
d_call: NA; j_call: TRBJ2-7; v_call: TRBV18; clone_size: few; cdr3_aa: CASSFRGSRDIEQYF; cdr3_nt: TGTGCCAGCTCGTTCCGAGGGTCAAGGGATATCGAGCAGTACTTC
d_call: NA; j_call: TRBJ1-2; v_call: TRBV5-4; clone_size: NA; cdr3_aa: CASSLDAVEAYGYTF; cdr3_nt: TGTGCCAGCAGCTTGGATGCGGTCGAGGCTTATGGCTACACCTTC
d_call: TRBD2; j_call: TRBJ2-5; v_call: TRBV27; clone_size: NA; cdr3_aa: CASTQLGSTSGRRETQYF; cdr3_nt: TGTGCCAGCACCCAACTCGGGTCGACTAGCGGGAGGAGAGAGACCCAGTACTTC
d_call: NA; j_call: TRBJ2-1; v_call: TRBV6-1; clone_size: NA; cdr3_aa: CASGFLGNYNEQFF; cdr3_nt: TGTGCCAGCGGGTTCCTCGGGAATTACAATGAGCAGTTCTTC
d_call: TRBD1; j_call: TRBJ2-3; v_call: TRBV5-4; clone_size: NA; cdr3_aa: CASSLGGRSTDTQYF; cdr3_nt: TGTGCCAGCAGCTTAGGGGGCCGTAGCACAGATACGCAGTATTTT
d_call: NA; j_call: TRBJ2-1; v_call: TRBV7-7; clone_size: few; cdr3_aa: CASSPGSGRNNEQFF; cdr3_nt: TGTGCTAGCAGCCCGGGGAGCGGGCGAAACAATGAGCAGTTCTTC
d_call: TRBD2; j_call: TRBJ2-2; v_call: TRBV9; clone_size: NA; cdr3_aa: CASSVRTSSVAGELFF; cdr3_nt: TGTGCCAGCAGCGTACGGACTAGCTCGGTTGCCGGGGAGCTGTTTTTT
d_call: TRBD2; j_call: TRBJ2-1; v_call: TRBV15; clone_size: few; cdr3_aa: CATSSSGTSRYNEQFF; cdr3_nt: TGTGCCACCAGCAGTTCTGGGACTAGCCGATACAATGAGCAGTTCTTC
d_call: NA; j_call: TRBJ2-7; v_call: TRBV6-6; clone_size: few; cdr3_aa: CASTGSTYEQYF; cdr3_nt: TGTGCCAGCACCGGGTCCACCTACGAGCAGTACTTC
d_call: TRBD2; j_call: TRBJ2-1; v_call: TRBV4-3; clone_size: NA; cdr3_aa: CASSQWSGVAGGDEQFF; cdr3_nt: TGCGCCAGCAGCCAGTGGTCCGGGGTAGCGGGAGGGGATGAGCAGTTCTTC
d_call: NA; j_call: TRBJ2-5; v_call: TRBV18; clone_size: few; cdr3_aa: CASSPAGKETQYF; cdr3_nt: TGTGCCAGCTCACCGGCGGGGAAAGAGACCCAGTACTTC
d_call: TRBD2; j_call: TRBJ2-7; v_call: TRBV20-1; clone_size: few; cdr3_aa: CSARDLGGEYF; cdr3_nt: TGCAGTGCTAGAGACCTGGGGGGGGAGTACTTC
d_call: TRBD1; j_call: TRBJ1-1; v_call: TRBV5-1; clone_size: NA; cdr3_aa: CASSITGQANTEAFF; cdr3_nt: TGCGCCAGCAGCATAACCGGACAGGCGAACACTGAAGCTTTCTTT
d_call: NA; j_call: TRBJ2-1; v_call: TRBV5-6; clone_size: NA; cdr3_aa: CASSLVQGNEQFF; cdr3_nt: TGTGCCAGCAGCTTGGTACAGGGAAATGAGCAGTTCTTC
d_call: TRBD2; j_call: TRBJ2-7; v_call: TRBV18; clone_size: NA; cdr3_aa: CASSPNRAGGGYEQYF; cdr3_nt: TGTGCCAGCTCTCCTAATCGGGCGGGAGGAGGTTACGAGCAGTACTTC
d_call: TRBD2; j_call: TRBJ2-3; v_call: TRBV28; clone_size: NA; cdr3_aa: CASSLSSGGVTDTQYF; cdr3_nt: TGTGCCAGCAGTTTATCGAGCGGGGGAGTAACAGATACGCAGTATTTT
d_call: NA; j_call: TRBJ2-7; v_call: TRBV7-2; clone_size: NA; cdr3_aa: CASSLAGAPREQYF; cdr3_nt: TGTGCCAGCAGCTTAGCGGGGGCCCCACGCGAGCAGTACTTC
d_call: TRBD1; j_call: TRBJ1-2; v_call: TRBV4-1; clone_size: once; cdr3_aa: CASSQGTGHNYGYTF; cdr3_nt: TGCGCCAGCAGCCAAGGGACAGGCCATAACTATGGCTACACCTTC
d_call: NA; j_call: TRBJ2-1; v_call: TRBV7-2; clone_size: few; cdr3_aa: CASSLAGTRHNEQFF; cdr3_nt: TGTGCCAGCAGCTTAGCCGGGACTCGCCACAATGAGCAGTTCTTC
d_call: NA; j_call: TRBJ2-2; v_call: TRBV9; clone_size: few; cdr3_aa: CASSPGQLGAELFF; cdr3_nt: TGTGCCAGCAGCCCCGGACAGCTTGGGGCGGAGCTGTTTTTT
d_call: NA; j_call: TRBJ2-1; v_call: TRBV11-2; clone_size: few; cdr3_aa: CASSSPGQRAHEQFF; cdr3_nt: TGTGCCAGCAGCTCACCGGGACAACGCGCCCATGAGCAGTTCTTC
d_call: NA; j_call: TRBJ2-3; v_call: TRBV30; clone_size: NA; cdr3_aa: CAWSVIEDTQYF; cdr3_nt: TGTGCCTGGAGTGTGATCGAGGATACGCAGTATTTT
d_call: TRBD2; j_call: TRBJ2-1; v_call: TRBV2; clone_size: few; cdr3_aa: CASSPASGANEQFF; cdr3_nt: TGTGCCAGCTCTCCGGCTAGCGGGGCCAATGAGCAGTTCTTC
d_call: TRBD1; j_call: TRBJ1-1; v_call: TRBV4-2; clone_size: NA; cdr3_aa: CASSQEGQGAMSLEAFF; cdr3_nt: TGTGCCAGCAGCCAAGAGGGACAGGGGGCTATGTCATTAGAAGCTTTCTTT
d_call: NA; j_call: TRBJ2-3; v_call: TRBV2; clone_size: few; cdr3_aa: CASSVGADTDTQYF; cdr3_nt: TGTGCCAGCAGTGTAGGAGCGGACACAGATACGCAGTATTTT
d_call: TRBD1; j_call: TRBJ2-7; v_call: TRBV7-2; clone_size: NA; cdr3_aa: CASSWGQGNEQYF; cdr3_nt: TGTGCCAGCAGCTGGGGACAGGGGAACGAGCAGTACTTC
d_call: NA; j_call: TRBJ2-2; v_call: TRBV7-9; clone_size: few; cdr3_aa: CASTPPGQPNTGELFF; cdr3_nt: TGTGCCAGCACCCCCCCCGGACAGCCGAACACCGGGGAGCTGTTTTTT
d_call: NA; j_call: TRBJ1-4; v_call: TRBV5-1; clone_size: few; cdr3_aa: CASSFDKNEKLFF; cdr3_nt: TGCGCCAGCAGCTTTGACAAGAATGAAAAACTGTTTTTT
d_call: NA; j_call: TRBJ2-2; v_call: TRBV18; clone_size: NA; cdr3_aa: CASSPLEGLRTGELFF; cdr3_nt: TGTGCCAGCTCACCGTTGGAGGGCCTTAGGACCGGGGAGCTGTTTTTT
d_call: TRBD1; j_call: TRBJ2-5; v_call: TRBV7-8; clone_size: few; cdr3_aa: CASSPPGQRLETQYF; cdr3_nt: TGTGCCAGCAGCCCTCCGGGACAGAGGCTGGAGACCCAGTACTTC